The 18 T cell receptor beta chains reported below all come from one sample, sequenced in a study of blood T cells in healthy people across ages. Combining a sample-barcoded 5' primer with a J-beta primer mix, a second PCR ran for roughly 6 to 12 cycles. TCRdb processed the 5' RACE reads anew with MiXCR; each CDR3 protein has one entry. The sample carries 1,500,000 or so distinct CDR3 sequences, under 55% recorded once. The material sequenced was blood. These receptors were obtained from a woman between 18 and 30 years old in good health.

CDR3 region: CSALGGDSGYTF. In nucleotides, the CDR3 is TGCAGCGCCCTGGGCGGCGATAGTGGCTACACCTTC. The chain links TRBV29-1 to TRBJ1-2; D gene ambiguous. The germline V and J ends were trimmed by 7 bases and 7 bases, with 16 bases remaining between them. Germline V gene sequence: CDR1 SQVTM, CDR2 ANQGSEA. The CDR3 has 12 residues. The variable domain in full, with the rest retrieved from reference TRBV29-1 and TRBJ1-2, is SAVISQKPSRDICQRGTSLTIQCQVDSQVTMMFWYRQQPGQSLTLIATANQGSEATYESGFVIDKFPISRPNLTFSTLTVSNMSPEDSSIYLCSALGGDSGYTFGSGTRLTVV.

The rearrangement uses TRBV9 and TRBJ2-1, with 8 bases lining up with TRBD2. The CDR3 extends over 15 amino acids. Losses at the gene ends were 4 bases for V and 7 bases for J; bases not matched to a gene: 10. Germline loops: CDR1 SGDLS, CDR2 YYNGEE. CDR3 DNA sequence: TGTGCCAGCAGCAAGACTAGCGACGTTGAAAATGAGCAGTTCTTC. Its protein is CASSKTSDVENEQFF.

The rearrangement links TRBV15 to TRBJ2-5; 11 bases fit TRBD2. Unmatched junction bases numbered 14, after V lost 3 bases and J lost 11 bases. Germline V gene sequence: CDR1 LNHNV, CDR2 YYDKDF (reference sequence). The CDR3 runs 16 residues. The CDR3 DNA is TGTGCCACCAGCAGGTTATTAGCGGGGGGGGAGAATGAGCAGTACTTC. It yields the protein CATSRLLAGGENEQYF.

This chain links TRBV7-2 with TRBJ2-7; no reliable D call. CDR1 and CDR2 from the germline V gene are SGHTA and FQGNSA. The CDR3 length is 14 residues. Between the trimmed V and J ends, which lost 3 bases and 6 bases, there was a span of 15 bases. The CDR3 loop is CASSFRGRTTEQYF. The CDR3 region has the DNA TGTGCCAGCAGCTTTCGTGGCAGAACTACCGAGCAGTACTTC.

The sample holds a few counts of this clonotype. The genes are TRBV3-1 and TRBJ1-4; no definite D call. V was clipped by 2 bases and J by 0 bases, with 4 bases between them. In germline, CDR1 is LGHDT, CDR2 YNNKEL (reference sequence). The CDR3 totals 14 residues. The CDR3 sequence: CASSQRATNEKLFF. The CDR3 DNA follows: TGTGCCAGCAGCCAACGGGCAACTAATGAAAAACTGTTTTTT.

This clonotype was recorded at least ten times. The J gene is TRBJ2-7, the V gene TRBV27; 10 bases fit TRBD2. Unmatched junction bases numbered 2, after V lost 6 bases and J lost 3 bases. Germline V lookup: CDR1 MNHEY, CDR2 SMNVEV (reference sequence). The CDR3 totals 13 residues. CDR3 sequence (DNA): TGTGCCAGCAGAACTAGCGGGATCTACGAGCAGTACTTC. Its protein is CASRTSGIYEQYF.

The chain carries TRBV10-3 and TRBJ1-1, with TRBD1 as a possible D gene (6 bases). The CDR3 length is 14 residues. In germline, CDR1 is ENHRY, CDR2 SYGVKD. V was clipped by 6 bases and J by 0 bases, with 11 bases between them. For the CDR3, the DNA is TGTGCCATCAGCAGGGGTGGCATGAACACTGAAGCTTTCTTT. This gives the protein CAISRGGMNTEAFF.

The chain employs TRBV27 and TRBJ2-1, with TRBD2 as a possible D gene (6 bases). Germline lookup yields CDR1 MNHEY and CDR2 SMNVEV (reference sequence). Trimming shortened V by 1 base and J by 7 bases, and 14 bases separated the two germline ends. This CDR3 is 15 amino acids long. CDR3 in amino acids: CASSLFISGENEQFF. The CDR3 DNA reads TGTGCCAGCAGTTTATTCATTAGCGGAGAGAATGAGCAGTTCTTC.

This clonotype was seen just once. The rearrangement uses TRBV5-1 and TRBJ2-2, with D unresolved. Germline-derived CDR1 and CDR2 are SGHRS and YFSETQ. This CDR3 region has 16 residues. Trimming stripped 0 bases from V and 5 bases from J, with 14 bases between. CDR3 protein: CASSLGMVSSTGELFF. The CDR3 nucleotides are TGCGCCAGCAGCTTGGGGATGGTTAGCAGTACCGGGGAGCTGTTTTTT.

The sample holds a few counts of this clonotype. V gene TRBV7-3 combines with J gene TRBJ1-4; a weak D match, TRBD1 (6 bases). The ends were cut back, 5 bases at V and 7 bases at J, with 23 bases in the middle. CDR1 and CDR2 (germline): SGHTA, FQGTGA. This CDR3 comprises 17 residues. CDR3 nucleotides: TGTGCCAGCAGCCTCCGCCGAACAGGGTGGGGTGTTGAAAAACTGTTTTTT. This codes for CASSLRRTGWGVEKLFF.

The genes are TRBV25-1 and TRBJ2-7, with unresolved D. The DNA end is a closer match to TRBJ2-4, so the J assignment may be wrong. The CDR3 length is 11 residues. The V gene's germline CDR1 is MGHDK and CDR2 SYGVNS. As DNA, the CDR3 is TGTGCCAGCAGTGACTTCGACATTCAGTACTTC. The encoded protein is CASSDFDIQYF.

This clonotype occurred a few times. The rearrangement uses TRBV5-6 and TRBJ1-2; no firm D call. With 6 bases removed from V and 4 bases from J, the gap between germline ends came to 7 bases. The V gene's germline CDR1 is SGHDT and CDR2 YYEEEE. The length of the CDR3 is 11 residues. As DNA, the CDR3 is TGTGCCAGCAACTCGGGCTATGGCTACACCTTC. Residues: CASNSGYGYTF.

The chain uses TRBV4-1 and TRBJ2-5, with D perhaps matching TRBD1 (5 bases). V dropped 1 base and J dropped 2 bases, with 8 bases sitting between them. The V gene's germline CDR1 is MGHRA and CDR2 YSYEKL. The CDR3 consists of 14 residues. CDR3: CASSQGDRQETQYF. The CDR3 DNA sequence: TGCGCCAGCAGCCAAGGCGACAGACAAGAGACCCAGTACTTC.

This clonotype was recorded a few times. The chain couples TRBV7-9 to TRBJ1-1; D not resolved. V was shortened by 3 bases and J by 1 base, with 6 bases between the two germline ends. Germline-derived CDR1 and CDR2 are SEHNR and FQNEAQ (reference sequence). The CDR3 covers 13 residues. CDR3 sequence (DNA): TGTGCCAGCAGCTTTAACGAGAACACTGAAGCTTTCTTT. This encodes CASSFNENTEAFF.

As concerns this clonotype: A junction boundary mismatches the germline segment, possibly from a read error. DNA of the CDR3: TGTGCCAGCAGCTCACAGGGAAACTCCTACAATGAGCGGTTCTTC. It specifies CASSSQGNSYNERFF. The genes are TRBV11-3 and TRBJ2-1; TRBD1 is a possible D gene (6 bases). CDR3 length: 15 amino acids. The germline CDR1 and CDR2 sequences are SGHNT and YENEEA.

V and J are TRBV15 and TRBJ2-7, with D hard to call. The CDR3 totals 12 residues. From germline, CDR1 is LNHNV and CDR2 YYDKDF (reference sequence). The V and J ends lost 8 bases and 0 bases respectively, with 8 bases between them. CDR3 in amino acids: CATASFSYEQYF. CDR3 nucleotides: TGTGCCACCGCCAGTTTCTCCTACGAGCAGTACTTC. Supplemented by reference TRBV15 and TRBJ2-7, the full variable domain reads DAMVIQNPRYQVTQFGKPVTLSCSQTLNHNVMYWYQQKSSQAPKLLFHYYDKDFNNEADTPDNFQSRRPNTSFCFLDIRSPGLGDTAMYLCATASFSYEQYFGPGTRLTVT.

The chain joins TRBV6-5 to TRBJ2-1; no firm D call. CDR3 length: 14 residues. V shed 4 bases and J shed 9 bases, with 16 bases lying between them. CDR1 MNHEY and CDR2 SVGAGI come from the germline V gene. CDR3 in amino acids: CASSLGFVTSEQFF. DNA of the CDR3: TGTGCCAGCAGTTTAGGGTTTGTGACAAGTGAGCAGTTCTTC.

J is TRBJ1-6 and V is TRBV10-2; D is uncertain. Germline loops: CDR1 WSHSY, CDR2 SAAADI. The length of the CDR3 is 13 residues. V shed 3 bases and J shed 10 bases, with 10 bases lying between them. For the CDR3, the DNA is TGCGCCAGCAGTGACCCCAACCCCTCACCCCTCCACTTT. It translates to CASSDPNPSPLHF.